The present T cell receptor beta chain was sequenced within a study of blood T cell repertoires in COVID-19. Here immunoSEQ multiplex PCR was the method, and the copy in TCRdb shows in-frame clones only, minus some. The profile shows roughly 30,000 clones, about 78% of them singletons. This CDR3 has 12 residues. Trimming removed 0 bases at V and 6 bases at J, with 6 bases between. Input material: peripheral blood. This TCR was sampled from a boy between 2 and 10 years old with active or convalescent COVID-19. This chain uses TRBV12-3 or TRBV12-4 with TRBJ2-7; D unclear. CDR3 sequence reads: CASSLAALEQYF. Written as DNA, the CDR3 is TGTGCCAGCAGTTTAGCGGCCCTCGAGCAGTACTTC.